This T cell receptor (beta chain) was sequenced for a study of T-cell memory formation after mild COVID-19. Study-level results: The study found contracting CD4+ clones mainly in CM and EM and contracting CD8+ clones in EMRA. Whether second-wave clones peaking at day 37 were SARS-CoV-2 specific went unconfirmed.

5'RACE primed at constant segments yielded TCR alpha and TCR beta cDNA libraries bearing sample barcodes and UMIs. TCRdb called the 5' RACE reads again in MiXCR, with one record for every CDR3 protein. Of hundreds of thousands of distinct CDR3 sequences detected, roughly 18% appear once; the ten largest clones hold around 11%. The junction had 8 bases not matched to a gene; V was cut back by 4 bases and J by 0 bases. The germline CDR1 and CDR2 sequences are MGHRA and YSYEKL. The CDR3 sequence is 16 residues long. On this clonotype: Its matching antigen is unknown.

Sample: PBMCs or a T cell subset sorted from them (not recorded which). This chain joins TRBV4-1 and TRBJ2-7; 8 bases map to TRBD1. This clonotype originated in an adult woman who had mild COVID-19 (a few samples of this study predate the infection). Cell type and time point are not known. CDR3 loop: CASSPRGQASSYEQYF. Written as DNA, the CDR3 is TGCGCCAGCAGCCCAAGGGGACAGGCCAGCTCCTACGAGCAGTACTTC.